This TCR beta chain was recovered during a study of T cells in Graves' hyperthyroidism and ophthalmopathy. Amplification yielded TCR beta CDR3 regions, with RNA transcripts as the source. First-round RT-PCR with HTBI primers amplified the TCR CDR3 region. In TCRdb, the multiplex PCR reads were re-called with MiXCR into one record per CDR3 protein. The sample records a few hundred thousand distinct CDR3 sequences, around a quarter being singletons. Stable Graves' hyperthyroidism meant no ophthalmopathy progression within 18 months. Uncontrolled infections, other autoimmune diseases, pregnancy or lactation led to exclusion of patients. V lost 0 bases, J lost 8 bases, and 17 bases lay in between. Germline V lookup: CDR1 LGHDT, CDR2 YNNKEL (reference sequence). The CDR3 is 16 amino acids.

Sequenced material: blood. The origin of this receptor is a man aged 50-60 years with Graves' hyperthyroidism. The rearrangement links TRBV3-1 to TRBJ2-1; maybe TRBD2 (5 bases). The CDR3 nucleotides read TGTGCCAGCAGCCAAGACTCCGGCCGGAGGACCGATGAGCAGTTCTTC. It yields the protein CASSQDSGRRTDEQFF.